This T cell receptor (beta chain) was sequenced in a study of CXCR3-negative and CXCR3-positive naive CD8 T cells. Germline loops: CDR1 SGHAT, CDR2 FQNNGV. The CDR3 totals 14 residues. The authors made the TRB cDNA libraries by 5' RACE using UMI labels. With the 5' RACE reads reprocessed, TCRdb shows one record per CDR3 protein and no DNA. This repertoire comprises 70,000 to 95,000 distinct CDR3 sequences; its ten largest clones make up around 1.7%. What was sequenced was naive CXCR3- CD8+ T cells from blood. The subset here: CD45RO-CCR7+CD27+CD95- naive CD8+ T cells lacking CXCR3 (TNR3-). The TCR originated in a human donor in good health. Some clones in this sample may be carry-over from other donors' samples. The chain recombines TRBV11-2 with TRBJ2-7; TCRdb's assignment of TRBD1 cannot be checked, as there is no DNA. The CDR3 loop is CASSLAGGTYEQYF.